The 20 T cell receptor beta chains below were found in one sample sequenced in a study of blood T cell repertoires in COVID-19. Only in-frame clones appear in the TCRdb table, and some are missing; sequencing was by immunoSEQ multiplex PCR. The sample includes around 90,000 clones, 80% of them seen just once. Sequences were obtained from peripheral blood. These receptors all come from a human donor in a cohort sampled during active COVID-19.

This chain links TRBV18 with TRBJ1-1, with TRBD1 matching 9 bases. The ends lost 4 bases at V and 5 bases at J; junction bases unmatched: 8. Per germline, CDR1 KGHSH and CDR2 LQKENI. CDR3 length: 15 amino acids. The CDR3 spells CASSLNRGRRTEAFF. CDR3 DNA: TGTGCCAGCTCACTTAACAGGGGGCGCAGAACTGAAGCTTTCTTT.

This chain connects TRBV5-1 to TRBJ2-1, with 8 nucleotides matching TRBD1. Germline V gene lookup returns CDR1 SGHRS and CDR2 YFSETQ. Unmatched junction bases numbered 11, after V lost 5 bases and J lost 4 bases. The CDR3 is 16 amino acids. This CDR3 is CASRTTGTGPYNEQFF. CDR3 nucleotide sequence: TGCGCCAGCAGAACCACCGGGACAGGACCTTACAATGAGCAGTTCTTC.

The chain couples TRBV7-6 to TRBJ1-2; perhaps TRBD1 as D (5 bases). From germline, CDR1 is SGHVS and CDR2 FNYEAQ. The germline V and J ends were trimmed by 5 bases and 1 base, with 14 bases remaining between them. This CDR3 spans 15 amino acids. Here the CDR3 reads CASSPSGASNYGYTF. The DNA for the CDR3 is TGTGCCAGCAGCCCTAGCGGGGCGAGTAACTATGGCTACACCTTC.

The chain couples TRBV2 to TRBJ1-2, with D maybe TRBD1 (5 bases). There are 12 residues in the CDR3. V lost 4 bases, J lost 4 bases, and 7 bases lay in between. Germline V CDR1 and CDR2: SNHLY, FYNNEI. Written as DNA, the CDR3 is TGTGCCAGCAGTGGTGACAGCTATGGCTACACCTTC. Protein: CASSGDSYGYTF.

J is TRBJ2-6 and V is TRBV15; D is unclear. The CDR3 runs 15 residues. Trimming shortened V by 0 bases and J by 0 bases, and 3 bases separated the two germline ends. The germline V gene has CDR1 LNHNV and CDR2 YYDKDF (reference sequence). The CDR3 region has the DNA TGTGCCACCAGCAGAGACTTCTCTGGGGCCAACGTCCTGACTTTC. Residues: CATSRDFSGANVLTF. The whole variable domain, filled in from reference TRBV15 and TRBJ2-6, reads DAMVIQNPRYQVTQFGKPVTLSCSQTLNHNVMYWYQQKSSQAPKLLFHYYDKDFNNEADTPDNFQSRRPNTSFCFLDIRSPGLGDTAMYLCATSRDFSGANVLTFGAGSRLTVL.

This chain joins TRBV10-3 and TRBJ2-6; D is possibly TRBD2 (6 bases). The germline V and J ends were trimmed by 6 bases and 0 bases, with 12 bases remaining between them. The CDR3 length is 16 residues. The germline V gene has CDR1 ENHRY and CDR2 SYGVKD. The CDR3 region is CAISSGLSSGANVLTF. CDR3 nucleotide sequence: TGTGCCATCAGCTCGGGACTCTCCTCTGGGGCCAACGTCCTGACTTTC.

This rearrangement joins TRBV10-3 to TRBJ2-7, with a tentative D call TRBD1 (6 bases). Deletions cut 3 bases from V and 2 bases from J, with 14 bases between. The CDR3 runs to 15 residues. Germline V lookup: CDR1 ENHRY, CDR2 SYGVKD. The CDR3 region has the DNA TGTGCCATCAGTGAAATTCAGGGGCTAACCTACGAGCAGTACTTC. This codes for CAISEIQGLTYEQYF.

This clone was seen a few times. V usage is TRBV30 and J usage is TRBJ1-1; 7 bases agree with TRBD1. CDR1 and CDR2 (germline): GTSNPN, SVGIG (reference sequence). The V and J ends lost 4 bases and 5 bases, in that order; junction bases with no gene match: 4. The CDR3 extends over 12 amino acids. CDR3 coding DNA: TGTGCCTGGAAAAGGGGGCCTACTGAAGCTTTCTTT. Protein sequence: CAWKRGPTEAFF.

This chain joins TRBV2 and TRBJ2-7; perhaps TRBD2 as D (6 bases). Germline CDR1 is SNHLY and CDR2 is FYNNEI. Trimming left V 5 bases short and J 2 bases short, with 13 bases between. The CDR3 runs 14 residues. The CDR3: CASSSLAAPYEQYF. The CDR3 DNA reads as TGTGCCAGCAGTTCTTTAGCGGCCCCCTACGAGCAGTACTTC. Supplemented by reference TRBV2 and TRBJ2-7, the full variable domain reads EPEVTQTPSHQVTQMGQEVILRCVPISNHLYFYWYRQILGQKVEFLVSFYNNEISEKSEIFDDQFSVERPDGSNFTLKIRSTKLEDSAMYFCASSSLAAPYEQYFGPGTRLTVT.

This chain's CDR3 is CASSLVRGNYGYTF. The CDR3 DNA follows: TGTGCCAGCAGCTTAGTAAGGGGTAACTATGGCTACACCTTC. The genes are TRBV7-2 and TRBJ1-2, with a possible D match to TRBD1 (5 bases). CDR1 and CDR2 from the germline V gene are SGHTA and FQGNSA. This CDR3 spans 14 amino acids. Trimming left V 1 base short and J 1 base short, with 7 bases between. Variable domain in full (rest from reference TRBV7-2 and TRBJ1-2): GAGVSQSPSNKVTEKGKDVELRCDPISGHTALYWYRQSLGQGLEFLIYFQGNSAPDKSGLPSDRFSAERTGGSVSTLTIQRTQQEDSAVYLCASSLVRGNYGYTFGSGTRLTVV.

A note on this clone: Without the conserved terminal phenylalanine or tryptophan, this CDR3 likely stems from a read error. The limits of the CDR3 on the DNA are not certain, so only TCRdb's listed CDR3 is given. The chain uses TRBV12-3 or TRBV12-4 and TRBJ2-7; the D segment call TRBD2 is taken from the table without a DNA check. From its first to its last residue, the CDR3 has 10 amino acids. CDR3 protein: CASRGERERG.

The V gene is TRBV11-2, the J gene TRBJ1-4; D is possibly TRBD1 (5 bases). This CDR3 contains 18 residues. The V end lost 5 bases, the J end lost 8 bases, and 27 bases lay between the germline ends. Looked up from germline, CDR1 is SGHAT and CDR2 is FQNNGV. In nucleotides, the CDR3 is TGTGCCAGCAGCCCCGGACTGAACCGGGGGGGGGTTCCCGAAAAACTGTTTTTT. It codes for CASSPGLNRGGVPEKLFF.

This clone was observed a handful of times. The genes are TRBV5-8 and TRBJ1-5; TRBD1 is a possible D gene (5 bases). The V gene's germline CDR1 is SGHTS and CDR2 YDEGEE. The CDR3 runs 15 residues. The ends were cut back, 3 bases at V and 5 bases at J, with 15 bases in the middle. The CDR3 reads CASSSLGQGHQPQHF. In nucleotides, the CDR3 is TGTGCCAGCAGCTCGTTGGGGCAGGGCCATCAGCCCCAGCATTTT.

J is TRBJ2-7 and V is TRBV6-5; the D is unclear. Germline values: CDR1 MNHEY, CDR2 SVGAGI. Deletions cut 3 bases from V and 3 bases from J, with 9 bases between. The CDR3 runs to 13 residues. The CDR3 region has the DNA TGTGCCAGCAGTTATAGTGGTTTCTACGAGCAGTACTTC. Its translation is CASSYSGFYEQYF.

This clone occurred a few times. The same CDR3 also results from other DNA sequences found in this sample. The chain is built from TRBV28 and TRBJ2-7, with TRBD1 identical over 7 bases. V was pared by 4 bases and J by 2 bases, with 8 bases of the junction left unmatched. The germline V gene encodes CDR1 MDHEN and CDR2 SYDVKM. The CDR3 extends over 15 amino acids. CDR3 nucleotides: TGTGCCAGCAGTTCAGACTCCGGGACAGCCTACGAGCAGTACTTC. It yields the protein CASSSDSGTAYEQYF. Full variable domain (remainder filled in from reference TRBV28 and TRBJ2-7): DVKVTQSSRYLVKRTGEKVFLECVQDMDHENMFWYRQDPGLGLRLIYFSYDVKMKEKGDIPEGYSVSREKKERFSLILESASTNQTSMYLCASSSDSGTAYEQYFGPGTRLTVT.

The chain recombines TRBV2 with TRBJ2-7, with 7 bases fitting TRBD1. The CDR3 extends over 13 amino acids. In germline, CDR1 is SNHLY, CDR2 FYNNEI. V shed 7 bases and J 4 bases; nucleotides not matched to a gene: 7. The DNA for the CDR3 is TGTGCCAGCACGCGACAGGGCGGTTACGAGCAGTACTTC. It translates to CASTRQGGYEQYF.

The gene calls are TRBV24-1 and TRBJ1-5, with D maybe TRBD1 (6 bases). Trimming left V 3 bases short and J 3 bases short, with 14 bases between. Germline loops: CDR1 KGHDR, CDR2 SFDVKD. The CDR3 runs to 16 residues. CDR3 in DNA: TGTGCCACCAGTGATGGACAGTCCTCATACAATCAGCCCCAGCATTTT. It translates to CATSDGQSSYNQPQHF.

V is TRBV14 and J is TRBJ1-2, with D unclear. CDR1 is SGHDN and CDR2 is FVKESK in the germline V gene. The CDR3 extends over 13 amino acids. Deletions cut 0 bases from V and 4 bases from J, with 6 bases between. The DNA of the CDR3 is TGTGCCAGCAGCCAAGATCTCGGCTATGGCTACACCTTC. It encodes CASSQDLGYGYTF.

The chain employs TRBV10-3 and TRBJ1-1; D gene ambiguous. Between the trimmed V and J ends, which lost 4 bases and 2 bases, there was a span of 5 bases. This CDR3 contains 12 residues. Germline values: CDR1 ENHRY, CDR2 SYGVKD. The CDR3 loop is CAISAINTEAFF. In nucleotides, the CDR3 is TGTGCCATCAGTGCCATTAACACTGAAGCTTTCTTT.

The chain is built from TRBV30 and TRBJ1-3; D is perhaps TRBD1 (5 bases). Trimming left V 0 bases short and J 0 bases short, with 18 bases between. The CDR3 is 18 amino acids. From germline, CDR1 is GTSNPN and CDR2 SVGIG (reference sequence). CDR3 in DNA: TGTGCCTGGAGTGTAAGGGTATGGGCAGGGCGCTCTGGAAACACCATATATTTT. Translating gives CAWSVRVWAGRSGNTIYF.